Presented here are 17 T cell receptor beta chains from one specimen sequenced in a study of blood T cell repertoires in COVID-19. Assay: immunoSEQ multiplex PCR; the TCRdb copy retains only in-frame clones and omits some. The data contain under 200,000 clones, 80% of them singletons. Source material: peripheral blood. The receptors come from a man in his 60s with acute or convalescent COVID-19.

The V call is TRBV14, the J call TRBJ1-2; D unresolved. This CDR3 has 16 residues. Germline V CDR1 and CDR2: SGHDN, FVKESK. V lost 1 base, J lost 4 bases, and 16 bases lay in between. CDR3 amino acids: CASSQVVTADLYGYTF. In nucleotides, the CDR3 is TGTGCCAGCAGCCAAGTCGTCACAGCCGATCTCTATGGCTACACCTTC.

This clone was seen a few times. Mismatch with germline at one junction end may stem from a read error. The chain combines TRBV7-3 with TRBJ2-1; TRBD2 aligns across 12 bases. The CDR3 has 15 amino acids. Germline V lookup: CDR1 SGHTA, CDR2 FQGTGA. The DNA for the CDR3 is TGTGCCAGCAGCCTAACTAGCGGGAGGCCCGGTGAGCAGTTCTTC. Residues: CASSLTSGRPGEQFF. Supplemented by reference TRBV7-3 and TRBJ2-1, the full variable domain reads GAGVSQTPSNKVTEKGKYVELRCDPISGHTALYWYRQSLGQGPEFLIYFQGTGAADDSGLPNDRFFAVRPEGSVSTLKIQRTERGDSAVYLCASSLTSGRPGEQFFGPGTRLTVL.

This rearrangement joins TRBV6-5 to TRBJ1-6, with no clear D. Germline V gene data show CDR1 as MNHEY and CDR2 as SVGAGI. V lost 2 bases and J 0 bases, leaving 8 bases between the germline ends. The CDR3 length is 16 residues. The CDR3 DNA follows: TGTGCCAGCAGTTACCGATTAGACTCCTATAATTCACCCCTCCACTTT. Translation gives CASSYRLDSYNSPLHF.

V usage is TRBV24-1 and J usage is TRBJ2-7; 7 positions agree with TRBD1. The germline V gene has CDR1 KGHDR and CDR2 SFDVKD. V dropped 2 bases and J dropped 5; count of bases not matched to a gene: 8. The length of the CDR3 is 15 residues. CDR3 in amino acids: CATSDSTGPADEQYF. The CDR3 nucleotides are TGTGCCACCAGTGATTCGACAGGGCCCGCTGACGAGCAGTACTTC.

This chain links TRBV6-5 with TRBJ1-4, with 7 bases aligning to TRBD1. The CDR3 is 13 residues long. CDR1 is MNHEY and CDR2 is SVGAGI in the germline V gene. V trimming: 0 bases; J trimming: 11 bases; junction bases outside the gene matches: 3. CDR3 nucleotide sequence: TGTGCCAGCAGTTACTCTCAGGGACAGAAACTGTTTTTT. It specifies CASSYSQGQKLFF.

For this clone: A read error is likely, as this CDR3 ends without the conserved phenylalanine or tryptophan. The limits of the CDR3 on the DNA are not certain, so only TCRdb's listed CDR3 is given. This chain uses TRBV2 with TRBJ1-4; TRBD1, the table's D call, lacks a check against the DNA. The CDR3 totals 11 residues, both ends included. Germline values: CDR1 SNHLY, CDR2 FYNNEI. CDR3 region: CASSDRAAVGC.

CDR3 residues: CASSRDRDSGANVLTF. The CDR3 nucleotides are TGTGCCAGCAGCCGGGACAGGGATTCTGGGGCCAACGTCCTGACTTTC. The chain is built from TRBV25-1 and TRBJ2-6; 9 nucleotides align to TRBD1. The length of the CDR3 is 16 residues. Germline V gene data show CDR1 as MGHDK and CDR2 as SYGVNS. With 6 bases clipped from V and 1 base from J, the junction kept 4 bases outside the gene matches. Variable domain in full (rest from reference TRBV25-1 and TRBJ2-6): EADIYQTPRYLVIGTGKKITLECSQTMGHDKMYWYQQDPGMELHLIHYSYGVNSTEKGDLSSESTVSRIRTEHFPLTLESARPSHTSQYLCASSRDRDSGANVLTFGAGSRLTVL.

In its sample, this clone was seen a few times. The rearrangement joins TRBV6-5 to TRBJ2-3; TRBD2 matches at 11 bases. Germline-derived CDR1 and CDR2 are MNHEY and SVGAGI. This CDR3 contains 15 residues. With 7 bases clipped from V and 5 bases from J, the junction kept 8 bases outside the gene matches. CDR3 coding DNA: TGTGCCAGCAACTTAGCGGGGGGGCCGTTAGATACGCAGTATTTT. It specifies CASNLAGGPLDTQYF.

The chain carries TRBV15 and TRBJ1-5; D uncertain. Trimming removed 3 bases at V and 0 bases at J, with 12 bases between. This CDR3 region has 16 residues. In germline, CDR1 is LNHNV, CDR2 YYDKDF (reference sequence). CDR3 protein: CATSREGLNSNQPQHF. CDR3 sequence (DNA): TGTGCCACCAGCAGGGAAGGACTGAATAGCAATCAGCCCCAGCATTTT.

The V gene is TRBV29-1, the J gene TRBJ1-5; tentatively, D is TRBD1 (5 bases). Germline-derived CDR1 and CDR2 are SQVTM and ANQGSEA. This CDR3 spans 13 amino acids. Trimming cost V 4 bases and J 5 bases, with 12 bases left between them. CDR3 DNA sequence: TGCAGCGTTGGGGCAGGGAACGATCAGCCCCAGCATTTT. Protein: CSVGAGNDQPQHF.

With respect to this clone: The identical CDR3 is also encoded by other nucleotide sequences in the sample. The CDR3 here is CASSIGQGNTEAFF. CDR3 DNA: TGTGCCAGTAGTATCGGACAGGGGAACACTGAAGCTTTCTTT. The gene calls are TRBV19 and TRBJ1-1; TRBD1 agrees at 8 bases. CDR1 and CDR2 (germline): LNHDA, SQIVND (reference sequence). Trimming cost V 3 bases and J 1 base; bases outside gene matches: 1. This CDR3 has 14 residues.

V usage is TRBV5-4 and J usage is TRBJ1-1; TRBD1 aligns across 7 bases. Unmatched junction bases numbered 17, after V lost 2 bases and J lost 7 bases. The V gene's germline CDR1 is SGHNT and CDR2 YYREEE (reference sequence). CDR3 length equals 17 residues. The CDR3 spells CASSFSRTGLRWSEAFF. The CDR3 DNA is TGTGCCAGCAGCTTTTCCCGGACAGGACTCCGCTGGAGTGAAGCTTTCTTT.

The chain carries TRBV6-5 and TRBJ2-5; D gene uncertain. In germline, CDR1 is MNHEY, CDR2 SVGAGI. The CDR3 is 14 amino acids. With 2 bases removed from V and 0 bases from J, the gap between germline ends came to 7 bases. The CDR3 sequence: CASSYRGNQETQYF. The CDR3 DNA sequence: TGTGCCAGCAGTTACCGTGGCAACCAAGAGACCCAGTACTTC.

This clone was counted between two and nine times. V and J are TRBV12-3 or TRBV12-4 and TRBJ1-2, with 8 bases matching TRBD1. There are 12 residues in the CDR3. V dropped 6 bases and J dropped 8; count of bases not matched to a gene: 5. CDR3 DNA sequence: TGTGCCAGCAGAACCTCAGGGGGCGGCTACACCTTC. It encodes CASRTSGGGYTF.

This chain links TRBV7-9 with TRBJ2-7; possibly TRBD1 for D (6 bases). The germline V gene has CDR1 SEHNR and CDR2 FQNEAQ (reference sequence). Trimming cost V 3 bases and J 0 bases, with 12 bases left between them. CDR3 length: 15 amino acids. CDR3 protein: CASSFSQGSSYEQYF. CDR3 nucleotide sequence: TGTGCCAGCAGCTTTTCCCAGGGGAGCTCCTACGAGCAGTACTTC.

On this clone: The same CDR3 also results from other DNA sequences found in this sample. This chain joins TRBV7-2 and TRBJ1-1; TRBD1 might be the D (6 bases). The CDR3 has 13 residues. V was clipped by 5 bases and J by 3 bases, with 10 bases between them. Germline values: CDR1 SGHTA, CDR2 FQGNSA. Here the CDR3 DNA reads TGTGCCAGCAGCGCACAGGGATACACTGAAGCTTTCTTT. Its protein product is CASSAQGYTEAFF.

The rearrangement uses TRBV30 and TRBJ1-2; 7 nucleotides align to TRBD1. Germline CDR1 reads GTSNPN; CDR2 reads SVGIG (reference sequence). The CDR3 has 13 amino acids. The trim removed 1 base at V and 4 bases at J, leaving 3 bases unmatched. CDR3 sequence reads: CAWSEGQTYGYTF. Written as DNA, the CDR3 is TGTGCCTGGAGTGAGGGACAGACCTATGGCTACACCTTC.